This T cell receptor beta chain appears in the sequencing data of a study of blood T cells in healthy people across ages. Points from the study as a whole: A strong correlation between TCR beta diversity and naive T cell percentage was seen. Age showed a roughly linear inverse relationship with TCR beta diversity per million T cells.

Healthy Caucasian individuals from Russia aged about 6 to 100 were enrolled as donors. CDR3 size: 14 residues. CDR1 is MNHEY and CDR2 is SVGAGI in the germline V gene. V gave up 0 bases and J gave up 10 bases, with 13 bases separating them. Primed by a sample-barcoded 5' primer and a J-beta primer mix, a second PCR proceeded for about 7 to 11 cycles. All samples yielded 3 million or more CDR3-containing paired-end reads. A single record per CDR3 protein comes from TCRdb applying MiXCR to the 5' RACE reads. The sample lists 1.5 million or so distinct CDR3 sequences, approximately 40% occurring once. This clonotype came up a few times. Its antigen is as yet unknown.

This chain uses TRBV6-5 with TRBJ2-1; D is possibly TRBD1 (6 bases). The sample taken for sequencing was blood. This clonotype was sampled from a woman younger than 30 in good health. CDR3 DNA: TGTGCCAGCAGTTACTCGATGAAAGGGACAGAGCAGTTCTTC. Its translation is CASSYSMKGTEQFF.